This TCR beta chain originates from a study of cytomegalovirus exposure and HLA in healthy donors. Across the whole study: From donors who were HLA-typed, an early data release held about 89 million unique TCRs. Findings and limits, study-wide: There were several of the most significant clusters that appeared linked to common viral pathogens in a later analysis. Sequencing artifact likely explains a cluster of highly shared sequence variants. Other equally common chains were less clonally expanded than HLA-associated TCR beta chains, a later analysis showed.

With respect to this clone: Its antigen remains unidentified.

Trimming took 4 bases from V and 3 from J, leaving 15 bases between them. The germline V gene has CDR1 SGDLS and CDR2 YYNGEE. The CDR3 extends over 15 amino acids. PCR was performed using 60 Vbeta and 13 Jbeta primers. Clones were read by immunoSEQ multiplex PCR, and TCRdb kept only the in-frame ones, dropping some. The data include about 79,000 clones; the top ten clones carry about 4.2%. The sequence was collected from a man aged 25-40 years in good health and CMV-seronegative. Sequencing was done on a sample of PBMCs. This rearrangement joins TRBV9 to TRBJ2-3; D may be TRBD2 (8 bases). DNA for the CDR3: TGTGCCAGCAGCCCCCGGGAGGGGGCGACAGATACGCAGTATTTT. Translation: CASSPREGATDTQYF.